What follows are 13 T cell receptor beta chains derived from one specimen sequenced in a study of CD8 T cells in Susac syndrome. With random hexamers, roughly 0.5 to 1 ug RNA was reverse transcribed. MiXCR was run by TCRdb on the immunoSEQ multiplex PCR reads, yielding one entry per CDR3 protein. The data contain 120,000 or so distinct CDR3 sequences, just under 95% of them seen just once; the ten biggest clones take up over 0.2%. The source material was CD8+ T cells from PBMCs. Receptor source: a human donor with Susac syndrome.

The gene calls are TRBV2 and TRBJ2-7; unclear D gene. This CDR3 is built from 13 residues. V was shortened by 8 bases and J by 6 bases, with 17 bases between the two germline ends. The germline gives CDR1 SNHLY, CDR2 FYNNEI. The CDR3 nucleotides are TGTGCCAGCGCAGGCCAGGACGACCTCGAGCAGTACTTC. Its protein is CASAGQDDLEQYF.

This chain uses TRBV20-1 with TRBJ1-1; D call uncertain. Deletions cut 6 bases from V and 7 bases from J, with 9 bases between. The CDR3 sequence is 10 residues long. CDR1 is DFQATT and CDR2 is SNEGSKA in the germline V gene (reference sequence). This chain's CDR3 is CSAQVYEAFF. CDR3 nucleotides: TGCAGTGCCCAGGTTTATGAAGCTTTCTTT.

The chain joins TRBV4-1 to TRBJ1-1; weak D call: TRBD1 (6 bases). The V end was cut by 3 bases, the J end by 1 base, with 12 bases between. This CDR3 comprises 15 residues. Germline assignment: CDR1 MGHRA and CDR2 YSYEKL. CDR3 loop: CASSHRRGGNTEAFF. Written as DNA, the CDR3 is TGCGCCAGCAGCCACCGGAGGGGGGGGAACACTGAAGCTTTCTTT.

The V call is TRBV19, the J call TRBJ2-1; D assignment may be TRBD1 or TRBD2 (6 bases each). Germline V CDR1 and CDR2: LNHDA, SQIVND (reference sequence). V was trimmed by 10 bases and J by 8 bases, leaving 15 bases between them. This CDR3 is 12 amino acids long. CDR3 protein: CATSWGADEQFF. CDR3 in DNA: TGTGCCACCTCCTGGGGGGCCGATGAGCAGTTCTTC.

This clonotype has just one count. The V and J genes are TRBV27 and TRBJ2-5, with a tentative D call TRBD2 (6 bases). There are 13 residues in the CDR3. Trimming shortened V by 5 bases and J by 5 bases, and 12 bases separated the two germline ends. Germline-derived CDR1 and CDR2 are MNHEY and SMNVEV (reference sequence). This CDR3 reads CASSSLAYETQYF. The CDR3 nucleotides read TGTGCCAGCAGTAGCCTAGCGTACGAGACCCAGTACTTC.

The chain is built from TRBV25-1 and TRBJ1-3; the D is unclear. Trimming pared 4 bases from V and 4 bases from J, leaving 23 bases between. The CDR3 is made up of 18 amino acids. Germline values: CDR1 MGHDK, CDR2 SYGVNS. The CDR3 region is CASSASAPPGGIGNTIYF. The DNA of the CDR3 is TGTGCCAGCAGTGCCTCAGCCCCCCCGGGAGGCATAGGAAACACCATATATTTT.

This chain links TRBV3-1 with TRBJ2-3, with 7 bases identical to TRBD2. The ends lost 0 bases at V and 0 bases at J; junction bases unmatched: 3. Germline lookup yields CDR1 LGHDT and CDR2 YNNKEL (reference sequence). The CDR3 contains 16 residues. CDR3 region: CASSQEGSGSTDTQYF. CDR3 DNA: TGTGCCAGCAGCCAAGAGGGTAGCGGGAGCACAGATACGCAGTATTTT.

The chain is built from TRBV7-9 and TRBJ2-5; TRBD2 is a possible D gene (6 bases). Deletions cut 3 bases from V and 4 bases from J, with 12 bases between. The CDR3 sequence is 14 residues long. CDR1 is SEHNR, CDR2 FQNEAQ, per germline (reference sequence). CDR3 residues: CASSFTGVGETQYF. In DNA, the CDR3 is TGTGCCAGCAGCTTCACGGGAGTGGGAGAGACCCAGTACTTC.

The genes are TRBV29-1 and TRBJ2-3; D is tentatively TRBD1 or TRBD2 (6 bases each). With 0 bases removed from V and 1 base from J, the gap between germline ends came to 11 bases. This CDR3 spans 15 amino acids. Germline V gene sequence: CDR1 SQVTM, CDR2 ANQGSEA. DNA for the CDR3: TGCAGCGTTGAAGATCCCGGGGGCCGCACAGATACGCAGTATTTT. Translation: CSVEDPGGRTDTQYF.

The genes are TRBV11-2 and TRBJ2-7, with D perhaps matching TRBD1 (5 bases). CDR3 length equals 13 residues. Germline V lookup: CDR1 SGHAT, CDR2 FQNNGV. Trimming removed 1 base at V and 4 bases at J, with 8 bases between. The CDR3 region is CASSLVGAYEQYF. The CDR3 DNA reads TGTGCCAGCAGCTTAGTAGGGGCATACGAGCAGTACTTC.

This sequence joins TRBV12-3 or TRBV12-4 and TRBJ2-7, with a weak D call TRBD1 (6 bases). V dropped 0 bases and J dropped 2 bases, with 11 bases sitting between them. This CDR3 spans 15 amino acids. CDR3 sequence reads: CASSLAGQVAYEQYF. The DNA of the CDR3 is TGTGCCAGCAGTTTAGCGGGACAAGTAGCCTACGAGCAGTACTTC.

The CDR3 DNA follows: TGCGCCAGCAGCCAAGAAGGTTTGGCCGGGGAGCTGTTTTTT. Translating it yields CASSQEGLAGELFF. This sequence joins TRBV4-1 and TRBJ2-2; D gene uncertain. Trimming removed 0 bases from V and 6 bases from J, with 8 bases in between. There are 14 residues in the CDR3. Germline-derived CDR1 and CDR2 are MGHRA and YSYEKL.

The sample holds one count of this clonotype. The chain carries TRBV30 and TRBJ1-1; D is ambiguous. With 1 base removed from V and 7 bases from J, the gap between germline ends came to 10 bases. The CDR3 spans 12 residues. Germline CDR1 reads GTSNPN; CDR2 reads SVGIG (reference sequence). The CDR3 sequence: CAWSAMQFEAFF. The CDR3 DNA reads TGTGCCTGGAGTGCCATGCAATTTGAAGCTTTCTTT.